This T cell receptor beta chain comes out of a study of blood T cell repertoires in COVID-19. Libraries were prepared by immunoSEQ multiplex PCR; TCRdb keeps only in-frame clonotypes and omits some of them. The data contain under 450,000 clones, around 84% of them singletons. The CDR3 sequence is 14 residues long. J lost 9 bases, V lost 4 bases, and 6 bases had no gene match. Germline V gene lookup returns CDR1 GTSNPN and CDR2 SVGIG (reference sequence). Sequenced input: peripheral blood. The receptor comes from a human donor with acute or convalescent COVID-19. The donor label of this sample is uncertain. This rearrangement joins TRBV30 to TRBJ1-6, with 10 bases aligning to TRBD1. Here the CDR3 DNA reads TGTGCCTGGAACCGGGACAGGGGTGTTTCACCCCTCCACTTT. Translated, it gives CAWNRDRGVSPLHF.